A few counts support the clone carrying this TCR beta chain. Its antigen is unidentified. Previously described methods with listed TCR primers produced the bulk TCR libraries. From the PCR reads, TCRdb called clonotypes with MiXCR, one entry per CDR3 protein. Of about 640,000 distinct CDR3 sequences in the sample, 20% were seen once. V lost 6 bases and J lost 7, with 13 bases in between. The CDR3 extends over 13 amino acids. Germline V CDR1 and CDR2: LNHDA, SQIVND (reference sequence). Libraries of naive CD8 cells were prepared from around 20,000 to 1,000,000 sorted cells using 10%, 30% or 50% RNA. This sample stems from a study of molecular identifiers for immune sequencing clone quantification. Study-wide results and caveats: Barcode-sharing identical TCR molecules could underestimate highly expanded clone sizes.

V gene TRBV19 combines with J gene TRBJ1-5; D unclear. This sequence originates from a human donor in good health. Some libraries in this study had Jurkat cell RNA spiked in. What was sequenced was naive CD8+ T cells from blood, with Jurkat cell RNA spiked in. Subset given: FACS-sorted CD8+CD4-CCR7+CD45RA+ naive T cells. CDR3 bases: TGTGCCAGTAGCGATGAGGATTGGCAGCCCCAGCATTTT. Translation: CASSDEDWQPQHF.